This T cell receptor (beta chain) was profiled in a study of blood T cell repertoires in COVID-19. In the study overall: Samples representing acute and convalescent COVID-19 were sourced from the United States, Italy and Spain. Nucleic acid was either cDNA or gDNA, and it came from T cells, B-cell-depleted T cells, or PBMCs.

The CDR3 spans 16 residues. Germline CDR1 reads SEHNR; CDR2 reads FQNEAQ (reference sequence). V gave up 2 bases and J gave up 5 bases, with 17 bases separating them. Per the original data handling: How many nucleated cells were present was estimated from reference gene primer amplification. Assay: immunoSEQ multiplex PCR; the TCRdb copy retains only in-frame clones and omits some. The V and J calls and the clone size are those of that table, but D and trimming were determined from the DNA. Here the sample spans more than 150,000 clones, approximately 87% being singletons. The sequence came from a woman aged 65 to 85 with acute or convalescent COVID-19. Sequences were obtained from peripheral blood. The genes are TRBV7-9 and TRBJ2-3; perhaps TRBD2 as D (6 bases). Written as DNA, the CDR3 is TGTGCCAGCAGCTTATCGGGAGTGGGTCCCCGAGATACGCAGTATTTT. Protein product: CASSLSGVGPRDTQYF.